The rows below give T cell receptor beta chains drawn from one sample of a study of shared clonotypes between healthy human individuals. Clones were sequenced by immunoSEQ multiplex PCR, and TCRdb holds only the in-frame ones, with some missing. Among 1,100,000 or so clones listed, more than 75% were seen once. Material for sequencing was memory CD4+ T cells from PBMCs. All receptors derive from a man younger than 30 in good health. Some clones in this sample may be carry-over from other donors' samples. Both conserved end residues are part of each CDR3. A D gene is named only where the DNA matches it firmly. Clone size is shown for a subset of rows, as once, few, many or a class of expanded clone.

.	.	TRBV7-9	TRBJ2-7	CASSPPTYEQYF	TGTGCCAGCAGCCCCCCGACCTACGAGCAGTACTTC
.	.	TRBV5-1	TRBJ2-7	CASSKSLYEQYF	TGCGCCAGCAGCAAGAGTCTCTACGAGCAGTACTTC
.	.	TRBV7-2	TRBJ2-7	CASSLVALQSYEQYF	TGTGCCAGCAGCTTAGTTGCCCTCCAGAGCTACGAGCAGTACTTC
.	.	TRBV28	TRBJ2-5	CASSLWGGGQPETQYF	TGTGCCAGCAGTTTATGGGGGGGCGGTCAGCCAGAGACCCAGTACTTC
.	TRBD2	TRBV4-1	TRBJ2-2	CASSQPSGRAGRTGELFF	TGCGCCAGCAGCCAACCTAGCGGGAGGGCGGGGCGGACCGGGGAGCTGTTTTTT
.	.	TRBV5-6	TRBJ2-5	CASSSWQETQYF	TGTGCCAGCAGCTCATGGCAAGAGACCCAGTACTTC
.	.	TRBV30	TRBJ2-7	CAWGRHLYEQYF	TGTGCCTGGGGTCGACACCTCTACGAGCAGTACTTC
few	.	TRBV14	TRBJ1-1	CASSLLMDTEAFF	TGTGCCAGCAGCCTACTAATGGACACTGAAGCTTTCTTT
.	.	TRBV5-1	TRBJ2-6	CASSEPSTGANVLTF	TGCGCCAGCAGTGAGCCAAGTACCGGGGCCAACGTCCTGACTTTC
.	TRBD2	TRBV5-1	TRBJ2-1	CASSLGDYLAEEQFF	TGCGCCAGCAGCTTGGGGGATTACCTAGCGGAGGAGCAGTTCTTC
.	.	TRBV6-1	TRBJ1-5	CASSERGNQPQHF	TGTGCCAGCAGTGAAAGGGGAAATCAGCCCCAGCATTTT
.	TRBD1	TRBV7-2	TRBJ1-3	CASSIRQGAGNTIYF	TGTGCCAGCAGCATTCGACAGGGGGCCGGAAACACCATATATTTT
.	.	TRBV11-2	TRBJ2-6	CASSPLVSGANVLTF	TGTGCCAGCAGCCCGTTGGTCTCTGGGGCCAACGTCCTGACTTTC
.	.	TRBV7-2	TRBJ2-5	CASGPRSQETQYF	TGTGCCAGCGGGCCCAGGAGCCAAGAGACCCAGTACTTC
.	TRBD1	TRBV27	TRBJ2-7	CASRALDRASFFDEQYF	TGTGCCAGCAGGGCCCTGGACAGGGCAAGTTTTTTTGACGAGCAGTACTTC
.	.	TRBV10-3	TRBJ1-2	CAISELRFGGYTF	TGTGCCATCAGTGAGCTAAGATTTGGGGGCTACACCTTC
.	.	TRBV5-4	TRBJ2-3	CASSLAGQRSTDTQYF	TGTGCCAGCAGCTTGGCAGGACAACGTAGCACAGATACGCAGTATTTT
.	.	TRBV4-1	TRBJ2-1	CASSRIADNEQFF	TGCGCCAGCAGCCGAATAGCGGACAATGAGCAGTTCTTC
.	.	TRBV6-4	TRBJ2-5	CASSEKGHSQETQYF	TGTGCCAGCAGTGAGAAAGGACATAGCCAAGAGACCCAGTACTTC
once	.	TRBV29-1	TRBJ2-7	CSFGDDEQYF	TGCAGCTTCGGGGACGACGAGCAGTACTTC
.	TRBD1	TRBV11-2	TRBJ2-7	CASSRDRGSSYEQYF	TGTGCCAGCAGCCGCGACAGGGGGAGCTCCTACGAGCAGTACTTC
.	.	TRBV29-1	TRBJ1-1	CSVERGGGSKLPRAFF	TGCAGCGTTGAGAGAGGTGGAGGGAGCAAGCTACCCCGGGCTTTCTTT
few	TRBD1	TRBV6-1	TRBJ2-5	CASSFGQGGETQYF	TGTGCCAGCAGTTTCGGACAGGGGGGGGAGACCCAGTACTTC
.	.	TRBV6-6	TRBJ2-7	CASSHREAYEQYF	TGTGCCAGCAGTCACAGGGAGGCCTACGAGCAGTACTTC
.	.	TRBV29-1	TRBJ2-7	CSVVGWGDEQYF	TGCAGCGTTGTGGGTTGGGGGGACGAGCAGTACTTC
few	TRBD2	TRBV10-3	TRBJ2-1	CATLLGERESNNEQFF	TGTGCCACCCTTCTTGGGGAGCGGGAGTCGAACAATGAGCAGTTCTTC
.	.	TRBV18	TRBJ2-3	CASSPRTTDTQYF	TGTGCCAGCTCACCACGCACCACAGATACGCAGTATTTT
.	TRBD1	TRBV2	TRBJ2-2	CARARGLRGTGELFF	TGTGCCAGGGCCAGGGGGCTGAGGGGCACCGGGGAGCTGTTTTTT
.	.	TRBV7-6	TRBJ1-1	CASSLGPAGTEAFF	TGTGCCAGCAGCTTAGGGCCTGCGGGCACTGAAGCTTTCTTT
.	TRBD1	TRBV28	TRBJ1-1	CASSLATGPPEAFF	TGTGCCAGCAGTTTGGCGACAGGGCCGCCTGAAGCTTTCTTT
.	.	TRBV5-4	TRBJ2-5	CASSRAADVETQYF	TGTGCCAGCAGCCGGGCGGCAGATGTAGAGACCCAGTACTTC
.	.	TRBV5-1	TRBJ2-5	CASSLAGETQYF	TGCGCCAGCAGCTTGGCGGGGGAGACCCAGTACTTC
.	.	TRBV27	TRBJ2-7	CASSLFRGTYEQYF	TGTGCCAGCAGTTTATTTCGGGGAACCTACGAGCAGTACTTC
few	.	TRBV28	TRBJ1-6	CARQPQGSYNSPLHF	TGTGCCAGGCAGCCACAGGGCTCCTATAATTCACCCCTCCACTTT
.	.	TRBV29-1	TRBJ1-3	CSVNSGGRDTIYF	TGCAGCGTAAACAGTGGCGGGAGAGACACCATATATTTT
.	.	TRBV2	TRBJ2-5	CASTYGQETQYF	TGTGCCAGCACCTACGGCCAAGAGACCCAGTACTTC
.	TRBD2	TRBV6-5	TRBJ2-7	CASTGLAGEQYF	TGTGCCAGCACAGGACTAGCGGGCGAGCAGTACTTC
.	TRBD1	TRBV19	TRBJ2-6	CASSIIRTGTGANVLTF	TGTGCCAGTAGTATAATCAGGACAGGGACTGGGGCCAACGTCCTGACTTTC
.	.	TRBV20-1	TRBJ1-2	CSARKGLGYTF	TGCAGTGCTAGGAAGGGGTTGGGCTACACCTTC
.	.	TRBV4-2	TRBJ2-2	CASSRRAATGELFF	TGTGCCAGCAGCCGACGTGCAGCAACCGGGGAGCTGTTTTTT
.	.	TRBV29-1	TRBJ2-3	CSVGQGWGTDTQYF	TGCAGCGTTGGCCAGGGGTGGGGCACAGATACGCAGTATTTT
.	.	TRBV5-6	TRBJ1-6	CASSSSGRGLDSPLHF	TGTGCCAGCAGCTCTTCAGGGAGGGGACTCGATTCACCCCTCCACTTT
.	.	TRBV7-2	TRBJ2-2	CASGNVGSGELFF	TGTGCCAGCGGCAATGTGGGGAGTGGGGAGCTGTTTTTT
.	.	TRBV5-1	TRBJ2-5	CASSSTQETQYF	TGCGCCAGCAGCTCTACTCAAGAGACCCAGTACTTC
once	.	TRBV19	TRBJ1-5	CASSWLGGQPQHF	TGTGCCAGTAGTTGGTTAGGGGGTCAGCCCCAGCATTTT
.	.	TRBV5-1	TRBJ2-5	CASSVMSSQETQYF	TGCGCCAGCAGTGTGATGTCAAGCCAAGAGACCCAGTACTTC
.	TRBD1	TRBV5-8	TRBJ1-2	CASSLRQGVLGYTF	TGTGCCAGCAGCCTGAGACAGGGAGTGTTAGGCTACACCTTC
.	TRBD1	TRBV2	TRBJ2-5	CASSVAGTGEKETQYF	TGTGCCAGCAGCGTCGCCGGGACAGGGGAGAAGGAGACCCAGTACTTC